This T cell receptor beta chain came from a study of cytomegalovirus exposure and HLA in healthy donors. V was pared by 3 bases and J by 7 bases, with 6 bases between. The CDR3 is made up of 11 amino acids. The germline V gene has CDR1 MDHEN and CDR2 SYDVKM. General study results and limits: One cluster of highly shared sequence variants probably arose as a sequencing artifact. It was in a later analysis that TCR association rates were seen to vary by HLA locus, highest for DRB1 and lowest for HLA-C. As a later analysis showed, a missense DCLRE1C variant was linked to trimming of TCR beta V- and J-genes.

In this sample, this clone turned up a few times. Antigen specificity is unknown. The primer mix had 60 Vbeta and 13 Jbeta primers. Clones were sequenced by immunoSEQ multiplex PCR, and TCRdb holds only the in-frame ones, with some missing. This sample yields under 150,000 clones, of which less than 90% are seen a single time; about 1.6% belongs to the top ten. The sequencing input was PBMCs. The sequence came from a man aged 35 to 55 in good health and CMV-seronegative. The gene calls are TRBV28 and TRBJ1-1, with D uncertain. CDR3 region: CASSFGGEAFF. The CDR3 nucleotides are TGTGCCAGCAGTTTTGGCGGTGAAGCTTTCTTT.